This T cell receptor (beta chain) was documented in a study of T cells in women clearing cervical HPV infection. Study-wide findings and caveats: A classifier using richness and V gene abundances reached an AUC of around 0.81.

Generated by immunoSEQ multiplex PCR, the TCRdb table keeps only in-frame clones and is missing some. The table for this sample gives under 50,000 clones. In the case of this clone: Antigen unknown. The CDR3 goes on 3 residues after the read ends, and that part is filled in from the germline J gene.

The CDR3 is 13 residues long. V was trimmed by 7 bases and J by 6 bases, leaving 13 bases between them. CDR1 MNHNS and CDR2 SASEGT come from the germline V gene. This TCR came from a woman between 18 and 69 years old with a cervical HPV16 infection that either progressed to CIN3+ or cleared (not recorded which). Sequenced input: blood buffy coat. The chain uses TRBV6-1 and TRBJ2-4; D might be TRBD1 (5 bases). The CDR3 sequence: CASIETVTNIQYF. The CDR3 bases that were read are TGTGCCAGCATTGAGACAGTGACAAACATT.